Here is one T cell receptor (beta chain) with its context. Its antigen is not identified. The record originates from a study of Ad26.COV2.S vaccination and SARS-CoV-2 variants. Treatment here: 15 to 20 received Ad26.COV2.S at low or high dose, single or two shots; a few received placebo; per-sample allocation not given. Following the first vaccine or placebo injection, samples were taken on day 63. Vaccination used an Ad26 vector expressing Wuhan-strain SARS-CoV-2 spike. Study results and limitations: The study found higher spike-specific TCR breadth in vaccine than placebo recipients.

The V end lost 5 bases, the J end lost 4 bases, and 12 bases lay between the germline ends. This CDR3 has 13 amino acids. Per germline, CDR1 SGHKS and CDR2 YYEKEE (reference sequence). This table comes from immunoSEQ multiplex PCR, and its TCRdb copy is limited to in-frame clones, with some not included. This sample has about 370,000 clones; 70% to 90% occur once, and the top ten carry around 1.9%. The sequence was obtained from a person between 18 and 65 years old who received the Ad26.COV2.S COVID-19 vaccine or a placebo. V and J are TRBV5-5 and TRBJ2-5; a possible D gene is TRBD2 (7 bases). Material: peripheral blood, obtained in a trial of Ad26.COV2.S vaccine versus placebo. DNA of the CDR3: TGTGCCAGCAGAGGGGGAGGGCGAGAGACCCAGTACTTC. It encodes CASRGGGRETQYF.